Listed here are 29 T cell receptor beta chains from one sample, sequenced in a study of early T cells in non-severe SARS-CoV-2 infection. TCRdb reprocessed the 5' RACE reads via MiXCR and lists one record per CDR3 protein. The sample contains fewer than 80,000 distinct CDR3 sequences, roughly an eighth of which appear only once. The sample taken for sequencing was whole blood. The source of these receptors is an adult who was a healthcare worker with PCR-confirmed SARS-CoV-2 infection or an uninfected control (not recorded which).

This clonotype was seen a handful of times. One end of the junction is discordant with germline, which a read error may explain. This chain uses TRBV7-7 with TRBJ2-7; 11 nucleotides align to TRBD2. Germline loops: CDR1 SSHAT, CDR2 FNYEAQ (reference sequence). There are 13 residues in the CDR3. The CDR3 loop is CASSRGTSGEQYF. As DNA, the CDR3 is TGTGCTAGCAGCCGCGGGACTAGCGGCGAGCAGTACTTC.

This clonotype showed up many times. The rearrangement links TRBV20-1 to TRBJ2-4, with D unclear. Germline CDR1 reads DFQATT; CDR2 reads SNEGSKA (reference sequence). This CDR3 is built from 14 residues. The V and J ends lost 2 bases and 3 bases respectively, with 11 bases between them. The CDR3 region is CSARLSRDKNIQYF. The CDR3 nucleotides read TGCAGTGCTAGACTCTCAAGGGACAAAAACATTCAGTACTTC.

This clonotype is categorized as medium-sized. The chain carries TRBV7-6 and TRBJ2-2; D not certain. Germline V CDR1 and CDR2: SGHVS, FNYEAQ. The ends were cut back, 1 base at V and 2 bases at J, with 8 bases in the middle. The length of the CDR3 is 15 residues. CDR3 DNA sequence: TGTGCCAGCAGCTTAGTGGGTTCTAACACCGGGGAGCTGTTTTTT. Residues: CASSLVGSNTGELFF.

The chain carries TRBV29-1 and TRBJ2-5; D may match TRBD1 or TRBD2 (5 bases each). V was cut by 3 bases and J by 5 bases, with 10 bases left in between. CDR1 and CDR2 from the germline V gene are SQVTM and ANQGSEA. The CDR3 loop spans 12 amino acids. The CDR3 spells CSVDKGTETQYF. CDR3 DNA sequence: TGCAGCGTTGACAAGGGGACGGAGACCCAGTACTTC.

J is TRBJ2-7 and V is TRBV28, with a tentative D call TRBD2 (5 bases). The germline CDR1 and CDR2 sequences are MDHEN and SYDVKM. The CDR3 is 15 amino acids. Trimming pared 4 bases from V and 5 bases from J, leaving 18 bases between. This CDR3 is CASSYAGTPLHEQYF. In DNA, the CDR3 is TGTGCCAGCAGTTACGCGGGTACGCCCCTCCACGAGCAGTACTTC.

The genes are TRBV5-1 and TRBJ2-7; no clear D gene. Germline assignment: CDR1 SGHRS and CDR2 YFSETQ. V lost 5 bases, J lost 4 bases, and 7 bases lay in between. The CDR3 has 11 residues. For the CDR3, the DNA is TGCGCCAGCAGGCAAGGTTACGAGCAGTACTTC. Translated, it gives CASRQGYEQYF.

V is TRBV9 and J is TRBJ2-3, with no clear D. This CDR3 spans 12 amino acids. Germline assignment: CDR1 SGDLS and CDR2 YYNGEE. V lost 3 bases to trimming and J lost 6 bases, with 8 bases between them. CDR3 residues: CASSARSDTQYF. The CDR3 DNA follows: TGTGCCAGCAGCGCCCGTTCGGATACGCAGTATTTT. The entire variable domain, with the rest obtained from reference TRBV9 and TRBJ2-3, is as follows: DSGVTQTPKHLITATGQRVTLRCSPRSGDLSVYWYQQSLDQGLQFLIQYYNGEERAKGNILERFSAQQFPDLHSELNLSSLELGDSALYFCASSARSDTQYFGPGTRLTVL.

This clonotype has a handful of counts. This chain links TRBV18 with TRBJ1-1; unclear D gene. Germline V gene lookup returns CDR1 KGHSH and CDR2 LQKENI. The CDR3 extends over 13 amino acids. V dropped 4 bases and J dropped 2 bases, with 8 bases sitting between them. The CDR3 spells CASSQTENTEAFF. In DNA, the CDR3 is TGTGCCAGCTCACAAACAGAAAACACTGAAGCTTTCTTT.

Only a few counts were recorded for this clonotype. This chain joins TRBV12-3 or TRBV12-4 and TRBJ2-7, with D possibly called TRBD1 or TRBD2 (7 bases each). The CDR3 has 22 amino acids. V was pared by 4 bases and J by 3 bases, with 37 bases between. The CDR3 DNA reads as TGTGCCAGCAGTTACCGGGACAGCCGGCATTTGGGCGGGAGATTAATTAACTACGAGCAGTACTTC. This encodes CASSYRDSRHLGGRLINYEQYF.

This chain links TRBV27 with TRBJ2-7; D possibly corresponds to TRBD2 (5 bases). Trimming took 8 bases from V and 2 from J, leaving 16 bases between them. This CDR3 spans 14 amino acids. CDR1 is MNHEY, CDR2 SMNVEV, per germline (reference sequence). The CDR3 spells CASAPRTVAYEQYF. The CDR3 DNA reads TGTGCCAGCGCCCCCCGGACTGTCGCCTACGAGCAGTACTTC.

V is TRBV24-1 and J is TRBJ2-5; 7 nucleotides align to TRBD1. CDR1 is KGHDR and CDR2 is SFDVKD in the germline V gene. V lost 5 bases, J lost 2 bases, and 7 bases stayed unmatched. The CDR3 consists of 15 residues. The CDR3, as DNA: TGTGCCACCAGTGGTTCCGGGACAGCACAAGAGACCCAGTACTTC. This translates into CATSGSGTAQETQYF.

This clonotype has a count of ten or more. The chain uses TRBV20-1 and TRBJ2-1; TRBD2 aligns across 10 bases. This CDR3 contains 16 residues. Germline V gene sequence: CDR1 DFQATT, CDR2 SNEGSKA (reference sequence). V lost 2 bases, J lost 3 bases, and 7 bases stayed unmatched. CDR3 sequence (DNA): TGCAGTGCTAGAATTTCTAGCGGGAGTCTCTACAATGAGCAGTTCTTC. Translation gives CSARISSGSLYNEQFF.

There are many counts of this clonotype. The V gene is TRBV20-1, the J gene TRBJ2-1; 7 bases are a match to TRBD2. The length of the CDR3 is 12 residues. CDR1 DFQATT and CDR2 SNEGSKA come from the germline V gene (reference sequence). V gave up 5 bases and J gave up 8 bases; unmatched junction bases: 6. The CDR3 nucleotides read TGCAGTGCTCACTCTACTAGCGATGAGCAGTTCTTC. It is translated as CSAHSTSDEQFF.

This clonotype occurred many times. In nucleotides, the CDR3 is TGTGCCAGCAGCTTAATAGCGGGAGCATACGAGCAGTACTTC. It encodes CASSLIAGAYEQYF. The chain couples TRBV7-2 to TRBJ2-7, with 9 nucleotides matching TRBD2. Per the germline V gene, CDR1 is SGHTA and CDR2 is FQGNSA. J gave up 4 bases and V 2 bases, and 3 bases lay outside the gene matches. CDR3 length equals 14 residues.

A few counts support this clonotype. The J gene is TRBJ2-1, the V gene TRBV7-9, with 12 bases fitting TRBD2. The germline V gene has CDR1 SEHNR and CDR2 FQNEAQ (reference sequence). The trim removed 5 bases at V and 6 bases at J, leaving 11 bases unmatched. This CDR3 comprises 17 residues. The CDR3 nucleotides read TGTGCCAGCAGCATCTTGGCTAGCGGGAGGGGTCTCAATGAGCAGTTCTTC. This encodes CASSILASGRGLNEQFF.

This clonotype was counted between two and nine times. The V and J genes are TRBV10-3 and TRBJ1-1, with TRBD1 as a possible D gene (5 bases). Trimming removed 4 bases from V and 4 bases from J, with 10 bases in between. CDR3 length: 13 residues. Germline V gene lookup returns CDR1 ENHRY and CDR2 SYGVKD. CDR3 nucleotide sequence: TGTGCCATCAGTGGACATGGGGGCACTGAAGCTTTCTTT. Its translation is CAISGHGGTEAFF.

The V call is TRBV15, the J call TRBJ1-6; weak D call: TRBD1 (5 bases). V gave up 5 bases and J gave up 7 bases, with 18 bases separating them. This CDR3 region has 16 residues. Germline V gene sequence: CDR1 LNHNV, CDR2 YYDKDF (reference sequence). The CDR3 loop reads CATSASWGRGNSPLHF. CDR3 in DNA: TGTGCCACCAGCGCCTCGTGGGGCCGGGGGAATTCACCCCTCCACTTT.

In this sample, this clonotype turned up a few times. This sequence joins TRBV6-1 and TRBJ2-1; D may be TRBD1 or TRBD2 (5 bases each). With 8 bases removed from V and 0 bases from J, the gap between germline ends came to 14 bases. The CDR3 spans 15 residues. Germline V gives CDR1 MNHNS, CDR2 SASEGT. The CDR3 sequence: CASLLFGGSYNEQFF. In DNA form, the CDR3 reads TGTGCCAGCCTATTGTTTGGGGGCTCCTACAATGAGCAGTTCTTC.

The J gene is TRBJ1-5, the V gene TRBV7-9; D not resolved. CDR1 is SEHNR and CDR2 is FQNEAQ in the germline V gene (reference sequence). V lost 1 base to trimming and J lost 3 bases, with 7 bases between them. This CDR3 contains 14 residues. CDR3 region: CASSLGTHNQPQHF. The CDR3 nucleotides are TGTGCCAGCAGCTTAGGTACCCACAATCAGCCCCAGCATTTT.

This clonotype has more than one count but fewer than ten. The chain combines TRBV12-3 or TRBV12-4 with TRBJ2-1, with no clear D. This CDR3 has 13 amino acids. The V end lost 2 bases, the J end lost 10 bases, and 12 bases lay between the germline ends. For the CDR3, the DNA is TGTGCCAGCAGTTTACCCAGCCCTGGGGAGCAGTTCTTC. Translation: CASSLPSPGEQFF.

This clonotype was counted ten times or more. The chain is built from TRBV5-1 and TRBJ2-2, with D maybe TRBD2 (6 bases). This CDR3 contains 17 residues. Germline V gene data show CDR1 as SGHRS and CDR2 as YFSETQ. The V and J ends lost 4 bases and 5 bases respectively, with 21 bases between them. CDR3 in DNA: TGCGCCAGCAGCCCATGGGGTGGAGCGGGTCGGACCGGGGAGCTGTTTTTT. Protein sequence: CASSPWGGAGRTGELFF.

At least ten counts were recorded for this clonotype. The chain joins TRBV11-3 to TRBJ2-7; 9 bases agree with TRBD2. The germline V gene has CDR1 SGHNT and CDR2 YENEEA. CDR3 length equals 15 residues. The V gene end was trimmed by 0 bases and the J gene end by 4 bases; junction bases not matched to a gene: 4. CDR3 in amino acids: CASSLEAGGPYEQYF. The DNA of the CDR3 is TGTGCCAGCAGCTTAGAGGCGGGAGGGCCTTACGAGCAGTACTTC.

This clonotype came up a few times. The chain recombines TRBV9 with TRBJ2-5; D is unclear. CDR1 is SGDLS, CDR2 YYNGEE, per germline. CDR3 size: 12 residues. V dropped 4 bases and J dropped 3 bases, with 7 bases sitting between them. CDR3 in amino acids: CASSPDEETQYF. The CDR3, as DNA: TGTGCCAGCAGCCCCGATGAAGAGACCCAGTACTTC.

This clonotype was picked up many times. This chain uses TRBV20-1 with TRBJ1-2, with a tentative D call TRBD1 (5 bases). CDR3 length: 13 residues. V gave up 4 bases and J gave up 0 bases, with 9 bases separating them. Per germline, CDR1 DFQATT and CDR2 SNEGSKA (reference sequence). The CDR3 protein is CSANGGANYGYTF. The CDR3 DNA is TGCAGTGCTAATGGGGGTGCTAACTATGGCTACACCTTC.

This clonotype has ten or more counts. The CDR3 reads CAISEFPGQNPYEQYF. In DNA form, the CDR3 reads TGTGCCATCAGTGAGTTCCCGGGACAGAACCCCTACGAGCAGTACTTC. V and J are TRBV10-3 and TRBJ2-7; 7 bases align to TRBD1. Germline CDR1 reads ENHRY; CDR2 reads SYGVKD. CDR3 size: 16 residues. V was clipped by 1 base and J by 2 bases; unmatched bases: 8.

This clonotype was picked up many times. The chain employs TRBV20-1 and TRBJ2-7; 12 nucleotides align to TRBD2. The length of the CDR3 is 13 residues. Germline CDR1 and CDR2: DFQATT and SNEGSKA (reference sequence). Losses at the gene ends were 3 bases for V and 4 bases for J; bases not matched to a gene: 1. This CDR3 reads CSARTSGSYEQYF. CDR3 DNA sequence: TGCAGTGCTAGGACTAGCGGGAGTTACGAGCAGTACTTC.

This clonotype appeared many times. The chain carries TRBV29-1 and TRBJ2-3; perhaps TRBD2 as D (6 bases). Trimming left V 5 bases short and J 4 bases short, with 13 bases between. Germline V CDR1 and CDR2: SQVTM, ANQGSEA. The CDR3 has 13 amino acids. CDR3 bases: TGCAGCGTTACTCGGGGGTTGGCAGATACGCAGTATTTT. Residues: CSVTRGLADTQYF.

This clonotype was seen a handful of times. V usage is TRBV6-2 or TRBV6-3 and J usage is TRBJ1-5; a weak D match, TRBD1 (6 bases). This CDR3 has 14 amino acids. Germline CDR1 reads MNHEY; CDR2 reads SVGEGT. Between the trimmed V and J ends, which lost 2 bases and 7 bases, there was a span of 12 bases. For the CDR3, the DNA is TGTGCCAGCAGTTACGGGGGGGCAGAACAGCCCCAGCATTTT. Translated: CASSYGGAEQPQHF.

This clonotype was counted at least ten times. This rearrangement joins TRBV9 to TRBJ1-2; weak D call: TRBD1 (6 bases). Germline V gives CDR1 SGDLS, CDR2 YYNGEE. This CDR3 has 14 residues. Deletions cut 0 bases from V and 4 bases from J, with 10 bases between. CDR3 region: CASSVDRAGYGYTF. CDR3 DNA: TGTGCCAGCAGCGTAGACAGGGCAGGCTATGGCTACACCTTC. Full variable domain (rest looked up from reference TRBV9 and TRBJ1-2): DSGVTQTPKHLITATGQRVTLRCSPRSGDLSVYWYQQSLDQGLQFLIQYYNGEERAKGNILERFSAQQFPDLHSELNLSSLELGDSALYFCASSVDRAGYGYTFGSGTRLTVV.